One T cell receptor (beta chain) is described in this entry. Its specific antigen is unknown. Nothing much larger sits one base from this clone, and base qualities are not available. Additional DNA sequences in this sample encode the identical CDR3. The trim is 2 bases for V and 1 base for J, with a gap of 8 bases between the germline ends. From the cysteine through the phenylalanine, the CDR3 covers 14 amino acids. The kept DNA is CDR3 alone, 42 bases in frame from the first base. The germline V gene encodes CDR1 MNHEY and CDR2 SMNVEV (reference sequence). Using the deep immunoSEQ assay, multiplex PCR amplified TCR CDR3 regions from genomic DNA. Genomic DNA extracted from each cell subset was distributed evenly over all wells of several immunoSEQ 96-well plates, and each plate served as one replicate. For sorted subsets, about 200 ng genomic DNA, equal to 30,000 to 35,000 T cell genomes, was loaded into each replicate PCR. The purified libraries were quantified using a Qubit 3.0 fluorometer, sized with a Bioanalyzer 2100, and then quantified again using the KAPA Library Quantification kit. A separate single-read 150-cycle Illumina NextSeq 550 flow cell was used to sequence each immunoSEQ 96-well plate. The study's processing was this. Because the immunoSEQ output included only junctional sequences and no quality scores, the filtering could not be the same as the filtering used for full-length reads. To assign V/J genes and CDR3, sequences were annotated against IMGT germline references using PyIR, a Python wrapper for IgBLAST v1.9. Reads were filtered out if the reads had weak V/J assignments (E-value above 1e-6), no CDR3, stop codons, out-of-frame junctions, or ambiguous translated residues. V3J clonotypes were defined as sequences sharing the same inferred V gene, J gene, and CDR3 amino acid sequence. Percentage overlap between repertoires was calculated by dividing the number of shared unique clonotypes by the size of the smaller repertoire. Three approaches were used to assess repertoire richness: RTK rarefaction, the Chao1 estimator, and Recon v2.1 estimates of unobserved clonotypes. Generation probabilities for all TCRbeta clonotypes obtained by the gDNA method from a handful of donors were computed using OLGA. TCRdb holds this immuneACCESS table with in-frame rearrangements only. Some clones are missing; in checked studies, unresolved V genes explain under half, and the rest has no known cause. V, J and clone size are taken as reported in that table, and D and trimming were inferred from the DNA itself. A total of some 2,000,000 clones appear in this sample, approximately 94% of them only once. The ten largest account for approximately 0.13% of the sample.

The donors were healthy, HIV-negative adults who had no recently reported acute infections or vaccinations. Only Caucasian adults living in Nashville, Tennessee, USA were represented among the donors. CD4+ T cells were enriched through magnetic negative selection, after which naive cells were positively selected on CD45RA and the remaining negative fraction served as the memory subset. After blood collection by leukapheresis, PBMCs were isolated using Ficoll-Histopaque density gradient centrifugation and then cryopreserved in the vapor phase of liquid nitrogen. Analytical flow cytometry was used to check the purity and quantity of every magnetically sorted T cell population. Each sorted fraction had its genomic DNA isolated and then quantified by UV absorbance on a Nanodrop 2000c. The data stem from a study of shared clonotypes between healthy human individuals (TCRdb year 2020). Looking at the study overall: The cohort included a few men and a couple of women between 18 and 49 years of age. For each donor, CD4 naive and CD4 memory were each run on three plates, CD8 naive on two plates, and CD8 memory on one plate. To estimate repertoire size and how much clonotypes are shared between individuals, the study performed deep sequencing of blood TCR repertoires from a few healthy adults. Different laboratories and diverse techniques were used to prepare libraries and sequence TCR repertoires, to increase sequencing depth and limit assay-specific biases. Each donor's leukapheresis produced roughly between roughly 0.85 and 9.5 billion PBMCs. Paper-wide results and their limitations: Because the study included a small number of donors, the genetic and exposure-history diversity represented was limited. Based on pairwise subsampling, the degree of clonotype sharing among donors was expected to be affected by sequencing depth. Roughly 5% of naive CD4, more than 3% of naive CD8, around 2.3% of memory CD4, and 0.4% of memory CD8 clonotypes were shared across several donors. Sampling was restricted to blood, and TCR repertoires in tissue are likely to differ from TCR repertoires in blood. Compared with non-shared clonotypes, clonotypes shared by all four sorted-subset donors had higher generation probabilities. Naive subsets generally had larger estimated clonotype richness than memory subsets. Rarefaction of sorted-subset datasets indicated incomplete sequencing despite the large sequencing depth.

The rearrangement joined TRBV27 to TRBJ1-1, with a tentative D gene TRBD1 over 5 matching bases. Sequencing was performed on naive CD4+ T cells sorted from blood. The cell subset or site label here, explained by the study, means: CD45RA+ positively selected. This sequence originates from a young man in good health. The DNA reads TGTGCCAGCAGTTTAGGGGGTCCGAACACTGAAGCTTTCTTT. This is translated as CASSLGGPNTEAFF.